This T cell receptor beta chain was profiled in a study of T cell responses to AZD1222 COVID-19 vaccine. Sequenced by immunoSEQ multiplex PCR; TCRdb stores in-frame clones only, minus some. The sample shows some 130,000 clones, roughly nine tenths of them seen only once. The CDR3 sequence is 15 residues long. CDR1 and CDR2 from the germline V gene are ENHRY and SYGVKD. V shed 4 bases, J shed 0 bases, and the junction held 4 bases outside the gene matches. V usage is TRBV10-3 and J usage is TRBJ2-3; 7 positions agree with TRBD2. The receptor comes from an adult in good health. The material was peripheral blood, obtained on day 0 of AZD1222 vaccination. In nucleotides, the CDR3 is TGTGCCATCAGTGGCAGCGGGACCAGCACAGATACGCAGTATTTT. Amino acids: CAISGSGTSTDTQYF.